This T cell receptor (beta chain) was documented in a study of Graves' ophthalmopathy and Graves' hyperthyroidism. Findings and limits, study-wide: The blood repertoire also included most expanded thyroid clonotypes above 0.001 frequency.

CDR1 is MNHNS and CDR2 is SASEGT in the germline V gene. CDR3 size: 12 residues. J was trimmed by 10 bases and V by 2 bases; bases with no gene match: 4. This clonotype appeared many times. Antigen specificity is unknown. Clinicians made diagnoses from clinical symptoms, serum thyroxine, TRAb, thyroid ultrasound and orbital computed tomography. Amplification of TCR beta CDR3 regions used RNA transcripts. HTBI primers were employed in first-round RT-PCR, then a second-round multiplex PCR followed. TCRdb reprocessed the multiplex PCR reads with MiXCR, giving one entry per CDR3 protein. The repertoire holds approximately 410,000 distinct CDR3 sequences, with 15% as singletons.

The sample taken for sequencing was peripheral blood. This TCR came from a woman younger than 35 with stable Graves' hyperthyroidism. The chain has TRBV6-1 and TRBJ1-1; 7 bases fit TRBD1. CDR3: CASSENRGPAFF. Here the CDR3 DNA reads TGTGCCAGCAGTGAAAACAGGGGCCCAGCTTTCTTT.